This entry concerns a single T cell receptor beta chain. Its antigen is not known. Memory CD4+ cells were the fraction left after CD45RA+ naive selection. This sample is drawn from a study of shared clonotypes between healthy human individuals. Findings and limits, study-wide: Relative to clonotypes present in all four donors, those not shared had lower generation probabilities. Clonotype sharing among donors, it was expected, would be affected by sequencing depth.

Investigators spread the genomic DNA of each subset evenly over several immunoSEQ plates. Profiling relied on immunoSEQ multiplex PCR, and the TCRdb table lists in-frame clones only, not all of them. The sample has some 790,000 clones, roughly two thirds seen once; the top ten hold 1.8%. The ends were cut back, 5 bases at V and 7 bases at J, with 17 bases in the middle. Germline lookup yields CDR1 MDHEN and CDR2 SYDVKM. CDR3 length: 14 amino acids. Sequencing was carried out using memory CD4+ T cells sorted from blood. The subset here: CD45RA-negative fraction. The TCR originated in a woman aged 25 to 39 in good health. J is TRBJ1-2 and V is TRBV28; D is unclear. CDR3 nucleotide sequence: TGTGCCAGCAGTGACCCCTCGGTTACCAGTGGCTACACCTTC. This gives the protein CASSDPSVTSGYTF.